This record concerns one T cell receptor (beta chain) sequence. The target of this receptor is not known. Base qualities are not provided; no much larger clone lies one nucleotide away. These data belong to a study of cytomegalovirus exposure and HLA in healthy donors (dated by TCRdb to about 2017). Notes on the research overall: In an earlier analysis of 587 of the donors, about 260 Gb of sequence data and some 120 million unique TCR beta sequences from roughly 180 million T cells were reported. An early release that covered about 600 HLA-typed donors contained approximately 300 gigabases of sequencing data and around 80 million unique TCR sequences. The genetic ancestry cluster associated with self-reported Caucasian donors included 81% of the approximately 400 genotyped donors. The study aimed to test whether signatures of past pathogen exposure could be identified by cataloging public T cell receptors. Using immunosequencing, the study profiled T cell repertoires from fewer than 700 subjects and related those repertoires to cytomegalovirus serostatus. Besides the first cohort of 666 subjects, a separate validation cohort made up of about 120 different subjects was used. To predict cytomegalovirus infection status, the study brought together high-throughput TCR immunosequencing, statistical association of individual TCRs with disease status, and machine learning. In a later analysis, previously published TCR beta repertoires from about 640 donors were re-analyzed and high-resolution HLA genotyping was added so that TCR occurrence patterns could be studied. Rather than drawing on any new phenotypic data, the later analysis identified candidate immune exposures from TCR beta sequences and the way those sequences occurred across donors. An earlier analysis of approximately 630 of the donors applied high-throughput TCR beta sequencing to assess whether each TCR beta V gene segment acted as functional or pseudogenic. Donor age, sex, ethnicity and CMV serostatus were collected together with the repertoire data. In a later genetic analysis, genome-wide SNP genotypes for about three fifths of the roughly 670 donors were used, and that subset was treated as a discovery cohort. All discovery cohort repertoires had been generated on a single sequencing platform. Both class I and class II loci were covered by HLA typing, at four-digit resolution. Typing coverage differed by locus: A, B, C, DRB1 and DQB1 were typed in roughly 629-630 donors, DQA1 in roughly 510, DPA1 in approximately 610, and DPB1 in around 440. Several DR-DQ haplotypes were handled as single units for association and clustering because linkage in the cohort was strong. Across under 500 genotyped donors of the cohort, an average of about 250,000 unique TCR beta nucleotide sequences per donor were sequenced, and roughly 20% of those sequences were non-productive. General findings and caveats noted by the study authors: Because HLA typing was missing for some donors at each locus, association tests included only the typed subset. The study listed 164 TCR beta chains as associated with cytomegalovirus. Because counts were too low, 15 to 20 rarely observed V segments, including chromosome 9 orphons, were left out of the earlier analysis of 587 of the donors. According to a later analysis, parvovirus B19, influenza, CMV and Epstein-Barr virus appeared linked to several top co-occurrence clusters. A cluster of highly shared sequence variants was judged likely to be a technical artifact of the sequencing pipeline. According to a later analysis, TCR association rates differed among HLA loci, with DRB1 alleles showing the most associated TCRs and HLA-C alleles showing the fewest. In a later analysis, around 17,000 TCR beta sequences were associated with specific HLA alleles at a false discovery rate of 0.05. When HLA alleles, especially DR and DQ, strongly co-occurred, attributing TCR associations to individual alleles was difficult. The authors suggested that the approach could potentially be generalized to other disease states and immunological phenotypes. For the cohort, immune exposure information was limited to CMV serostatus. V-gene and J-gene trimming of TCR beta chains was associated with a missense DCLRE1C variant in a later genetic analysis, and the association was replicated in an independent cohort. According to a later analysis, most CMV-associated TCR beta chains appeared to be HLA-restricted, and the HLA associations seemed to be driven largely by CMV exposure. Linkage disequilibrium might explain the correlated functional status among segregating V segments, but an unknown experimental factor could not be ruled out. Only TCR beta chains were sequenced in this cohort, and the absence of alpha or paired-chain data limited detectable features. Compared with the roughly 670-donor mean, donors in an Asian-associated ancestry cluster had fewer N-insertions in productive TCRs, according to a later genetic analysis. In an earlier analysis of some 500 of the donors, most TCR beta V segments appeared in productive rearrangements about 90% or about 30% of the time, broadly matching IMGT annotations. Compared with equally common non-associated chains, HLA-associated TCR beta chains in a later analysis were more clonally expanded and had lower generation probabilities. While some public TCRs were present in many individuals, most TCR sequences turned up only very rarely across donors. Roughly uniform sequencing depth across donors was assumed in presence/absence analyses, although this assumption may not hold. In vitro tests confirmed that a few of the cytomegalovirus-associated TCR beta chains recognize cytomegalovirus antigens. The classifier was reported to diagnose cytomegalovirus status with high specificity and sensitivity in both the original and validation cohorts. A further reported finding was that TCR beta sequences accurately predicted the HLA-A and HLA-B alleles for most subjects in the first cohort.

The cohort comprised some 730 healthy bone marrow donors. At the time of sampling, every cohort member was nominally healthy, though immune exposures that went unrecorded were likely present. The donor tested CMV seronegative, placing the donor among the 350 to 400 seronegative members of the cohort. A peripheral blood sample was collected from each donor, and TCR beta sequencing was performed on peripheral blood mononuclear cells. Genomic DNA extraction from the blood cell samples was performed with the Qiagen DNeasy Blood Extraction Kit. The library came from the immunoSEQ multiplex PCR assay. The multiplex PCR relied on a mix of 60 forward primers for TCR Vbeta segments and 13 reverse primers for TCR Jbeta segments. The CDR3 region of rearranged TCR beta genes was amplified from genomic DNA with a multiplex PCR assay. Amplified TCR beta libraries were sequenced as 87-base-pair reads on the Illumina HiSeq System. The study's own analysis went as follows. Across the 666 repertoires, a later analysis counted around 80 million unique TCR beta chains, approximately 10 million of which were shared by at least two donors. Raw reads were error-corrected and collapsed into unique sequences with a nearest-neighbor algorithm that merged closely related sequences to remove PCR and sequencing errors. CDR3 sequences were aligned to IMGT reference sequences to assign V, D and J gene segments. For a sequence to be retained, at least a six-nucleotide match to both a V gene segment and a J gene segment was required. A rearrangement was called productive if the CDR3 had no stop codons and remained in frame with V and J, and every other rearrangement was called non-productive. CDR3 was defined according to IMGT convention as the region running from the second conserved V-encoded cysteine to the conserved J-encoded phenylalanine. Sequences without an unambiguous match to a single V gene segment were excluded from the earlier analysis of 450 to 750 of the donors. In an earlier analysis of 587 of the donors, V segments were called functional above 56.7% productive rearrangements and were called segregating when the between-donor standard deviation exceeded 5%. A statistical classification framework was developed to diagnose cytomegalovirus status using the catalog of TCR beta chain sequences. V and J gene assignment, in a later analysis, came from comparing TCR nucleotide sequences with IMGT/GENE-DB human TR gene sequences. In a later analysis, CDR3 sequences and most-parsimonious VDJ recombination scenarios were assigned using the TCRdist pipeline. In a later analysis, every TCR beta chain was defined by the combination of its CDR3 amino acid sequence and its V-gene family, and reads without a unique V-gene family were dropped. In a later analysis, 450 to 600 highly shared, low-generation-probability nucleotide sequences were removed to address suspected cross-contamination and a sequencing artifact. A later analysis calculated a clonal expansion index for each public chain from normalized within-repertoire ranks of inferred template counts. Generation probabilities in a later analysis came from a VDJ recombination model fitted to out-of-frame rearrangements, and those results were checked against IGoR. A later analysis scored TCR-TCR, TCR-HLA and TCR-CMV co-occurrence with hypergeometric tests, applying a repertoire-size bias correction to TCR pairs. False discovery rates were estimated in a later analysis by permuting HLA or CMV assignments 20 times. In a later analysis, co-occurring TCRs were grouped with DBSCAN, and TCRdist sequence similarity was added when clustering was performed within HLA-allele-positive subsets. Co-occurrence clustering excluded repertoires with fewer than 30,000 or more than 120,000 public chains, plus five with anomalous nucleotide sharing. The table was pulled from immuneACCESS by TCRdb, which kept in-frame rearrangements only. Such tables lose some clones; where checked, under half of the loss comes from unresolved V genes, and the rest has no known cause. From that table come the V and J calls and clone size; the DNA was used to work out D and trimming. Recorded for this sample are approximately 170,000 clones; roughly 74% of them occurred a single time. Clones ranked in the top ten supply around 4.7% of the sample.

Sequencing input: PBMCs. The source is a male donor in good health and CMV-seronegative.

CDR3 region: CASSQDPPGDGETQYF. The nucleotide sequence is TGCGCCAGCAGCCAAGACCCGCCAGGGGATGGAGAGACCCAGTACTTC. The chain is encoded by TRBV4-1 joined to TRBJ2-5, and possibly TRBD1, on 6 matching bases. Based on the germline V gene, the CDR1 and CDR2 sequences are MGHRA and YSYEKL. Between the V and J ends, shortened by 0 bases and 4 bases respectively, the junction contains 15 bases. The CDR3 goes from the cysteine to the phenylalanine over 16 residues. The DNA shown is the 48-base CDR3, in frame from base 1.